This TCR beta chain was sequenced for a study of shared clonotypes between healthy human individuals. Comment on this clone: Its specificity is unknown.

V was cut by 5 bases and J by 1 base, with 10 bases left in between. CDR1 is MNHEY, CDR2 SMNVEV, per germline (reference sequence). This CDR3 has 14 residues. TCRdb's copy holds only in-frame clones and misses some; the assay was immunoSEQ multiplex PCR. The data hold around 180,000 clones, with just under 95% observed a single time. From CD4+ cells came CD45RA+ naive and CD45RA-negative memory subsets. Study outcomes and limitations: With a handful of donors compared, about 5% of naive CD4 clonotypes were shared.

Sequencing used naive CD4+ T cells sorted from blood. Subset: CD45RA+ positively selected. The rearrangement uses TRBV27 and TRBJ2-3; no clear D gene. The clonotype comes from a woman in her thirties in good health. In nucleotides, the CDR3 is TGTGCCAGCAGTCGACCCTATCGCACAGATACGCAGTATTTT. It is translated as CASSRPYRTDTQYF.